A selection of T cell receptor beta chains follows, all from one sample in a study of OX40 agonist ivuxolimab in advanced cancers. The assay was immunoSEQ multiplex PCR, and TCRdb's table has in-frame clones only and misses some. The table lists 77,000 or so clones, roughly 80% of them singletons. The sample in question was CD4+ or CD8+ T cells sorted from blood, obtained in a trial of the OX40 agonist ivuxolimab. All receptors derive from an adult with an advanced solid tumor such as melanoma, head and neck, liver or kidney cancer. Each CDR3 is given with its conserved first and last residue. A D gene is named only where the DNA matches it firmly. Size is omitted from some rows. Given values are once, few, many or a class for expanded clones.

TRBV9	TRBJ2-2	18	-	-	TGTGCCAGCAGCGTAGCGATGTATTCCCCGGGGTGGACCGGGGAGCTGTTTTTT	CASSVAMYSPGWTGELFF
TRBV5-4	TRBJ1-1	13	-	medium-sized	TGTGCCAGCAGCTCCAGGGGAGGGGGTTTAGCTTTCTTT	CASSSRGGGLAFF
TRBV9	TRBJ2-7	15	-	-	TGTGCCAGCAGCGTAGTTGATGGGGCCTTCTACGAGCAGTACTTC	CASSVVDGAFYEQYF
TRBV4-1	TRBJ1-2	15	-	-	TGCGCCAGCAGCCCTACTAAGACCGATAACTATGGCTACACCTTC	CASSPTKTDNYGYTF
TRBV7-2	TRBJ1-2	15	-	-	TGTGCCAGCACAACCCAGAGGGCTCAGTACTATGGCTACACCTTC	CASTTQRAQYYGYTF
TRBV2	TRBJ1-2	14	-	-	TGTGCCAGCAGTGAACAGGGTTCTGACTATGGCTACACCTTC	CASSEQGSDYGYTF
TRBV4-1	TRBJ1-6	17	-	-	TGCGCCAGCAGCCAAGTCCTAGCATTCCTCTATAATTCACCCCTCCACTTT	CASSQVLAFLYNSPLHF
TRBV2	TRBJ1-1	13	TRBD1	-	TGTGCCAGCAGAACAGGGGTCGGCACTGAAGCTTTCTTT	CASRTGVGTEAFF
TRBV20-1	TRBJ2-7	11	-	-	TGCAGTGCTAGGGATTCCTACGAGCAGTACTTC	CSARDSYEQYF
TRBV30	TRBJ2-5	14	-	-	TGTGCCTGGAGTGTACTTTGGGGGTCGGAGACCCAGTACTTC	CAWSVLWGSETQYF
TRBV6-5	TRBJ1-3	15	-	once	TGTGCCAGCAGTTACGGAGGAGACTCTGGAAACACCATATATTTT	CASSYGGDSGNTIYF
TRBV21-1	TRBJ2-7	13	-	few	TGTGCCAGCAGCCCGACAGGAACCTACGAGCAGTACTTC	CASSPTGTYEQYF
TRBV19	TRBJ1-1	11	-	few	TGTGCCGGAACCAAAGGAGGAAGAGCTTTCTTT	CAGTKGGRAFF
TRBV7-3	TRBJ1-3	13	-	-	TGTGCCAGCAGCAACGGAGCTGGAAACACCATATATTTT	CASSNGAGNTIYF
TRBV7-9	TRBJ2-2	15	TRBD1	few	TGTGCCAGCAGGCCCGGGACAGCGAACACCGGGGAGCTGTTTTTT	CASRPGTANTGELFF
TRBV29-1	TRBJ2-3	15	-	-	TGCAGCGTTGAATCCCGACAGCTAAGCACAGATACGCAGTATTTT	CSVESRQLSTDTQYF
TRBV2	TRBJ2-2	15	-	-	TGTGCCAGCAGTGAGGGGACTTCAAACACCGGGGAGCTGTTTTTT	CASSEGTSNTGELFF